These 23 T cell receptor beta chains were all obtained from the same sample, sequenced in a study of T-cell memory formation after mild COVID-19. From the 5' RACE reads, TCRdb called clonotypes with MiXCR, one entry per CDR3 protein. The sample includes roughly 250,000 distinct CDR3 sequences, 16% of them seen just once. Sequencing was done on a sample of PBMCs or a T cell subset sorted from them (not recorded which). The receptors come from a man aged 18 to 35 who had mild COVID-19 (a few samples of this study predate the infection). Cell type and time point are not known.

The chain uses TRBV12-3 or TRBV12-4 and TRBJ2-5; D may match TRBD1 or TRBD2 (5 bases each). Deletions cut 5 bases from V and 0 bases from J, with 13 bases between. The CDR3 has 15 residues. CDR3 sequence (DNA): TGTGCCAGCAGTCCCACGGGGCGGGACCAAGAGACCCAGTACTTC. Translating gives CASSPTGRDQETQYF.

The genes are TRBV7-6 and TRBJ1-2, with a weak D call TRBD1 (5 bases). This CDR3 is built from 15 residues. Germline V gives CDR1 SGHVS, CDR2 FNYEAQ. V lost 5 bases to trimming and J lost 4 bases, with 17 bases between them. In DNA, the CDR3 is TGTGCCAGCAGCGAGACCGACGACAGTCCCTATGGCTACACCTTC. It encodes CASSETDDSPYGYTF.

This clonotype was seen a handful of times. This rearrangement joins TRBV7-9 to TRBJ2-7; 11 positions agree with TRBD1. Per germline, CDR1 SEHNR and CDR2 FQNEAQ (reference sequence). J gave up 4 bases and V 1 base, and 9 bases lay outside the gene matches. This CDR3 region has 17 residues. Written as DNA, the CDR3 is TGTGCCAGCAGCTTAGGCGGACAGGGGGCGAAGTATTACGAGCAGTACGTC. This codes for CASSLGGQGAKYYEQYV.

This chain joins TRBV6-5 and TRBJ1-1; no clear D. Trimming took off 6 bases at V and 3 bases at J, with 5 bases between the two ends. CDR1 is MNHEY, CDR2 SVGAGI, per germline. CDR3 length: 11 amino acids. DNA of the CDR3: TGTGCCAGCAGGGTCCACACTGAAGCTTTCTTT. This gives the protein CASRVHTEAFF.

Concerning this clonotype itself: This may be a read error, as it is one base from a much larger clone. V usage is TRBV28 and J usage is TRBJ1-5; 8 bases fit TRBD1. The CDR3 length is 16 residues. V lost 0 bases to trimming and J lost 0 bases; unmatched junction nucleotides: 1. Per germline, CDR1 MDHEN and CDR2 SYDVKM. For the CDR3, the DNA is TGTGCCAGCAGTTTATGGGGACAGGATAGCAATCAGCCCCAGCATTTT. Its protein is CASSLWGQDSNQPQHF. The variable domain in full, with the rest retrieved from reference TRBV28 and TRBJ1-5, is DVKVTQSSRYLVKRTGEKVFLECVQDMDHENMFWYRQDPGLGLRLIYFSYDVKMKEKGDIPEGYSVSREKKERFSLILESASTNQTSMYLCASSLWGQDSNQPQHFGDGTRLSIL.

This clonotype was picked up a small number of times. This chain uses TRBV5-1 with TRBJ1-1, with D unclear. V lost 4 bases to trimming and J lost 0 bases, with 10 bases between them. Germline CDR1 reads SGHRS; CDR2 reads YFSETQ. The CDR3 runs 14 residues. The CDR3 DNA reads as TGCGCCAGCAGCCTGACTCCCCTGAACACTGAAGCTTTCTTT. This encodes CASSLTPLNTEAFF.

This chain connects TRBV5-1 to TRBJ1-1; tentative D call: TRBD1 (5 bases). The ends were cut back, 0 bases at V and 0 bases at J, with 9 bases in the middle. The CDR3 consists of 15 residues. Germline V CDR1 and CDR2: SGHRS, YFSETQ. CDR3 bases: TGCGCCAGCAGCTTGGGAGGGGTTGTGAACACTGAAGCTTTCTTT. This codes for CASSLGGVVNTEAFF.

The genes are TRBV7-2 and TRBJ1-2; no clear D gene. Trimming stripped 5 bases from V and 2 bases from J, with 15 bases between. This CDR3 has 15 amino acids. CDR1 is SGHTA and CDR2 is FQGNSA in the germline V gene. The DNA of the CDR3 is TGTGCCAGCAGCCAGTATGACACCCTCAACTATGGCTACACCTTC. Translating gives CASSQYDTLNYGYTF.

This CDR3 reads CASSLAGGEQYF. The CDR3 bases are TGTGCCAGCAGTTTAGCGGGGGGGGAGCAGTACTTC. V and J are TRBV12-3 or TRBV12-4 and TRBJ2-7; 7 nucleotides line up with TRBD2. V was pared by 0 bases and J by 7 bases, with 0 bases of the junction left unmatched. CDR3 length: 12 amino acids.

The genes are TRBV12-3 or TRBV12-4 and TRBJ1-5, with a weak D call TRBD1 (6 bases). The CDR3 length is 13 residues. The germline V and J ends were trimmed by 5 bases and 6 bases, with 11 bases remaining between them. CDR3 nucleotide sequence: TGTGCCAGCAGTCAAGGGGGAGGTCAGCCCCAGCATTTT. Translation gives CASSQGGGQPQHF.

V and J are TRBV28 and TRBJ1-5; TRBD1 might be the D (5 bases). This CDR3 has 17 amino acids. The germline V and J ends were trimmed by 2 bases and 2 bases, with 16 bases remaining between them. Per germline, CDR1 MDHEN and CDR2 SYDVKM. CDR3: CASSLTHLRGGNQPQHF. Written as DNA, the CDR3 is TGTGCCAGCAGTTTAACCCACCTCCGGGGCGGCAATCAGCCCCAGCATTTT.

The chain combines TRBV5-1 with TRBJ2-3, with 8 bases matching TRBD1. Germline V gene data show CDR1 as SGHRS and CDR2 as YFSETQ. V shed 4 bases, J shed 2 bases, and the junction held 6 bases outside the gene matches. This CDR3 is 15 amino acids long. CDR3 residues: CASSIRQGNTDTQYF. CDR3 nucleotide sequence: TGCGCCAGCAGCATCAGACAGGGGAACACAGATACGCAGTATTTT.

Ten or more counts support this clonotype. V gene TRBV4-3 combines with J gene TRBJ2-7; D assignment may be TRBD1 or TRBD2 (5 bases each). The ends were cut back, 1 base at V and 3 bases at J, with 13 bases in the middle. The germline gives CDR1 LGHNA, CDR2 YSLEER. This CDR3 has 15 amino acids. DNA for the CDR3: TGCGCCAGCAGCCAAGGACCGGGACGGCACTACGAGCAGTACTTC. It codes for CASSQGPGRHYEQYF.

The CDR3 spells CASSYAPVTGNTEAFF. The CDR3 DNA follows: TGTGCCAGCAGTTACGCCCCCGTGACAGGGAACACTGAAGCTTTCTTT. The chain is built from TRBV6-5 and TRBJ1-1; D is possibly TRBD1 (6 bases). The germline V gene encodes CDR1 MNHEY and CDR2 SVGAGI. The CDR3 runs 16 residues. V lost 2 bases and J lost 1, with 14 bases in between.

This sequence joins TRBV18 and TRBJ2-7; no reliable D call. The CDR3 runs to 13 residues. Germline V gives CDR1 KGHSH, CDR2 LQKENI. The germline V and J ends were trimmed by 2 bases and 5 bases, with 10 bases remaining between them. CDR3 region: CASSPATYDEQYF. The CDR3 nucleotides are TGTGCCAGCTCACCAGCGACGTATGACGAGCAGTACTTC.

V is TRBV4-1 and J is TRBJ1-3; D not certain. V lost 6 bases and J lost 4, with 16 bases in between. The CDR3 has 15 residues. Germline V gene data show CDR1 as MGHRA and CDR2 as YSYEKL. As DNA, the CDR3 is TGCGCCAGCAGGGATCAGGCCTTAGAGGGAAACACCATATATTTT. This sequence encodes CASRDQALEGNTIYF.

This clonotype was counted between two and nine times. The V gene is TRBV7-9, the J gene TRBJ1-6; 7 bases map to TRBD1. This CDR3 spans 13 amino acids. Germline-derived CDR1 and CDR2 are SEHNR and FQNEAQ (reference sequence). The J segment lost 8 bases and the V segment lost 2 bases, leaving 0 bases of the junction unmatched. In nucleotides, the CDR3 is TGTGCCAGCAGCTTACAGGGGGATTCACCCCTCCACTTT. It translates to CASSLQGDSPLHF.

The chain is built from TRBV5-1 and TRBJ2-7, with 7 bases fitting TRBD1. CDR3 size: 14 residues. Looked up from germline, CDR1 is SGHRS and CDR2 is YFSETQ. V gave up 7 bases and J gave up 5 bases; unmatched junction bases: 12. The CDR3 is CASERGQGGDEQYF. In nucleotides, the CDR3 is TGCGCCAGCGAGAGGGGGCAGGGCGGAGACGAGCAGTACTTC.

The V and J genes are TRBV6-2 or TRBV6-3 and TRBJ1-6; a possible D gene is TRBD1 (6 bases). The V and J ends lost 6 bases and 2 bases respectively, with 17 bases between them. Germline CDR1 is MNHEY and CDR2 is SVGEGT. The CDR3 totals 17 residues. Here the CDR3 reads CASRFQGYWTYNSPLHF. The CDR3 DNA is TGTGCCAGCAGATTCCAGGGGTATTGGACCTATAATTCACCCCTCCACTTT.

The J gene is TRBJ1-2, the V gene TRBV29-1; D remains unclear. The CDR3 runs to 11 residues. CDR1 is SQVTM, CDR2 ANQGSEA, per germline. V shed 4 bases and J shed 4 bases, with 7 bases lying between them. The CDR3: CSVGGSYGYTF. The CDR3, as DNA: TGCAGCGTTGGAGGATCCTATGGCTACACCTTC. Drawing the rest from reference TRBV29-1 and TRBJ1-2, the complete variable domain is SAVISQKPSRDICQRGTSLTIQCQVDSQVTMMFWYRQQPGQSLTLIATANQGSEATYESGFVIDKFPISRPNLTFSTLTVSNMSPEDSSIYLCSVGGSYGYTFGSGTRLTVV.

The chain carries TRBV6-5 and TRBJ1-2, with a possible D match to TRBD1 (6 bases). CDR3 length: 15 amino acids. V was trimmed by 6 bases and J by 0 bases, leaving 14 bases between them. Looked up from germline, CDR1 is MNHEY and CDR2 is SVGAGI. The DNA for the CDR3 is TGTGCCAGCAGCGACAGGACCTTTTCTAACTATGGCTACACCTTC. This encodes CASSDRTFSNYGYTF.

This clonotype was picked up a small number of times. The gene calls are TRBV7-2 and TRBJ2-3, with 7 nucleotides matching TRBD2. The V segment lost 3 bases and the J segment 14 bases; nucleotides outside the gene matches: 8. CDR3 length: 12 residues. Germline V gene lookup returns CDR1 SGHTA and CDR2 FQGNSA. CDR3 bases: TGTGCCAGCAGCTTGGGGACTACCCAAGCGTATTTT. This encodes CASSLGTTQAYF.

There are a few counts of this clonotype. The gene calls are TRBV28 and TRBJ1-1; 8 nucleotides match TRBD1. Trimming removed 7 bases from V and 7 bases from J; junction bases left unmatched: 8. Germline lookup yields CDR1 MDHEN and CDR2 SYDVKM. The CDR3 totals 13 residues. CDR3 region: CASNAGQGGEAFF. CDR3 bases: TGTGCCAGCAACGCCGGACAGGGCGGTGAAGCTTTCTTT.